This T cell receptor beta chain was identified during a study of cytomegalovirus exposure and HLA in healthy donors (dated by TCRdb to 2015 to 2018). Describing the broader study: In an earlier analysis of 587 of the donors, 276 Gb of sequence data and 117 million unique TCR beta sequences from about 179 million T cells were reported. An early release covering approximately 600 HLA-typed donors comprised approximately 290 gigabases of sequencing data and tens of millions of unique TCR sequences. Of the 300 to 400 genotyped donors, over 70% fell in the genetic ancestry cluster associated with self-reported Caucasian donors. The study was designed to test whether signatures of past pathogen exposure could be identified by cataloging public T cell receptors. The study profiled the T cell repertoires of more than 500 subjects by immunosequencing and related them to cytomegalovirus serostatus. Along with the roughly 670-subject first cohort, a separate validation cohort of around 110 different subjects was used. High-throughput TCR immunosequencing, statistical association of individual TCRs with disease status, and machine learning were combined to predict cytomegalovirus infection status. To study patterns of TCR occurrence, a later analysis re-analyzed previously published TCR beta repertoires from around 670 donors and added high-resolution HLA genotyping. In the later analysis, no new phenotypic data were used to find candidate immune exposures; instead, reliance was placed on TCR beta sequences and their occurrence across donors. In an earlier analysis of 587 of the donors, high-throughput TCR beta sequencing was used to judge whether each TCR beta V gene segment behaved as functional or pseudogenic. Donor age, sex, ethnicity and CMV serostatus were collected together with the repertoire data. In a later genetic analysis, genome-wide SNP genotypes for about 65% of the 666 donors were used, and that subset was treated as a discovery cohort. All discovery cohort repertoires had been generated using a single sequencing platform. HLA typing included class I and class II loci at four-digit resolution. Typing coverage varied by locus: about 620-630 donors for A, B, C, DRB1 and DQB1; around 560 for DQA1; some 610 for DPA1; some 470 for DPB1. Four to six DR-DQ haplotypes were handled as single units for association and clustering, since linkage in the cohort was strong. Among some 410 genotyped donors of the cohort, an average of 235,054 unique TCR beta nucleotide sequences were sequenced per donor, 15% to 20% of them non-productive. Points the paper makes about the study in general: The classifier was reported to diagnose cytomegalovirus status with high specificity and sensitivity in both the original and validation cohorts. Presence/absence analyses assumed roughly uniform sequencing depth across donors, an assumption that may not hold. The cohort was sequenced for TCR beta chains only, and without alpha or paired-chain data the features that could be detected were limited. An earlier analysis of approximately 590 of the donors showed that most TCR beta V segments appeared in productive rearrangements either about 87% or about 30% of the time, which broadly matched IMGT annotations. According to the authors, the approach could potentially be generalized to other disease states and immunological phenotypes. A further reported finding was that TCR beta sequences accurately predicted the HLA-A and HLA-B alleles for most subjects in the first cohort. Most CMV-associated TCR beta chains appeared to be HLA-restricted in a later analysis, and the HLA associations seemed to be driven largely by CMV exposure. The earlier analysis of around 600 of the donors excluded roughly 17 rarely observed V segments, including chromosome 9 orphons, because counts were too low. A few of the identified cytomegalovirus-associated TCR beta chains were confirmed in vitro to be specific for cytomegalovirus antigens. Specific HLA alleles were associated with more than 15,000 TCR beta sequences at a false discovery rate of 0.05 in a later analysis. In a later analysis, the rate of TCR association differed among HLA loci, with DRB1 alleles having the most associated TCRs and HLA-C alleles having the fewest. Compared with the approximately 710-donor mean, donors in an Asian-associated ancestry cluster had fewer N-insertions in productive TCRs, according to a later genetic analysis. In a later analysis, HLA-associated TCR beta chains showed more clonal expansion and lower generation probabilities than non-associated chains that were equally common. A later genetic analysis associated a missense DCLRE1C variant with V-gene and J-gene trimming of TCR beta chains, and an independent cohort replicated the association. A cluster of highly shared sequence variants was judged likely to represent a technical artifact of the sequencing pipeline. Correlated functional status among segregating V segments might reflect linkage disequilibrium, but an unknown experimental factor could not be ruled out. CMV serostatus was the only immune exposure information available for the cohort. According to a later analysis, parvovirus B19, influenza, CMV and Epstein-Barr virus appeared linked to several top co-occurrence clusters. Because some donors lacked HLA typing at each locus, the association tests relied only on the typed subset. Strong co-occurrence of HLA alleles, especially DR and DQ, made assigning TCR associations to individual alleles difficult. The study listed approximately 160 TCR beta chains as associated with cytomegalovirus. While some public TCRs were present in many individuals, most TCR sequences turned up only very rarely across donors.

Libraries were constructed by the immunoSEQ multiplex PCR assay. For the multiplex PCR, a mixture combining 60 forward primers for TCR Vbeta segments and 13 reverse primers for TCR Jbeta segments was used. A multiplex PCR assay on genomic DNA amplified the CDR3 region of rearranged TCR beta genes. On the Illumina HiSeq System, the amplified TCR beta libraries were sequenced as 87-base-pair reads. Turning to the authors' computational methods: A later analysis tallied tens of millions of unique TCR beta chains across the roughly 610 repertoires, and about 10 million of those chains were shared by two or more donors. Raw reads were error-corrected and collapsed into unique sequences by a nearest-neighbor algorithm in which closely related sequences were merged to remove PCR and sequencing errors. CDR3 sequences were aligned to IMGT reference sequences to assign V, D and J gene segments. For a sequence to be retained, a match of at least six nucleotides to both a V gene segment and a J gene segment was required. A rearrangement counted as productive if the CDR3 had no stop codons and remained in frame with V and J, and every other rearrangement counted as non-productive. Following IMGT convention, CDR3 was defined as the stretch from the second conserved V-encoded cysteine to the conserved J-encoded phenylalanine. Sequences without an unambiguous match to a single V gene segment were excluded from the earlier analysis of approximately 560 of the donors. An earlier analysis of about 600 of the donors called V segments functional above 56.7% productive rearrangements and segregating when the between-donor standard deviation exceeded 5%. A statistical classification framework was developed to diagnose cytomegalovirus status using the catalog of TCR beta chain sequences. In a later analysis, TCR nucleotide sequences were compared against IMGT/GENE-DB human TR gene sequences so that V and J genes could be assigned. A later analysis assigned CDR3 sequences and most-parsimonious VDJ recombination scenarios with the TCRdist pipeline. In a later analysis, each TCR beta chain was defined by its CDR3 amino acid sequence together with its V-gene family, and reads without a unique V-gene family were excluded. As a way to deal with suspected cross-contamination and a sequencing artifact, a later analysis dropped roughly 600 nucleotide sequences that were highly shared and had low generation probability. In a later analysis, a clonal expansion index for each public chain was calculated from normalized within-repertoire ranks of inferred template counts. Generation probabilities in a later analysis came from a VDJ recombination model fitted to out-of-frame rearrangements, and those results were checked against IGoR. In a later analysis, TCR-TCR, TCR-HLA and TCR-CMV co-occurrence was scored with hypergeometric tests, and a repertoire-size bias correction was applied to TCR pairs. False discovery rates were estimated in a later analysis by permuting HLA or CMV assignments 20 times. In a later analysis, co-occurring TCRs were grouped using DBSCAN, and TCRdist sequence similarity was added for clustering within HLA-allele-positive subsets. Co-occurrence clustering excluded repertoires with fewer than 30,000 or more than 120,000 public chains, plus five with anomalous nucleotide sharing. Here the immuneACCESS table is served through TCRdb, limited to in-frame sequences with V and J called. Missing clones are a known gap in these copies; in checked studies unresolved V genes cover under half, and the rest lacks a known reason. V and J calls and clone size come straight from that table; D and trimming were deduced from the DNA. This sample holds about 140,000 clones; around 80% were observed only once. The ten most abundant clones make up around 2% of the sample.

In total, 500 to 700 healthy bone marrow donors made up the cohort. At the time of sampling, all cohort members were nominally healthy, though unrecorded immune exposures were likely present. The donor tested CMV seronegative and was one of the 352 seronegative cohort members. Each donor provided a peripheral blood sample, and peripheral blood mononuclear cells were used for TCR beta sequencing. Genomic DNA extraction from the blood cell samples was performed with the Qiagen DNeasy Blood Extraction Kit. Turning to this clone: Its antigen target is currently unknown. No clone much larger than this one lies a single base away; base qualities are absent.

The receptor was derived from a man aged 25 to 40 in good health and CMV-seronegative. Sequenced sample: PBMCs.

The CDR3 corresponds to CASGNRDLYTF. In nucleotide form, the sequence is TGTGCCAGCGGAAACAGGGATCTCTACACCTTC. This receptor chain uses TRBV2 and TRBJ1-2, with a weak D call of TRBD1 (6 bases match). CDR1 and CDR2 are read off the germline V gene as SNHLY and FYNNEI. The CDR3, from cysteine to phenylalanine, totals 11 residues. Only the CDR3 portion is preserved as DNA: 33 bases, with reading frame beginning at the first base. V is pared back by 8 bases and J by 10 bases, with 14 bases lying between the germline termini.